One sample yielded the 8 T cell receptor beta chains listed below, sequenced in a study of cytomegalovirus exposure and HLA in healthy donors. PCR involved 60 Vbeta and 13 Jbeta primers. Only in-frame clones appear in the TCRdb table, and some are missing; sequencing was by immunoSEQ multiplex PCR. There are about 180,000 clones in the sample; more than 65% occur only once, and about 1.3% lies in the top ten. What was sequenced was PBMCs. The receptor source for this set is a man aged 25 to 45 in good health and CMV-seronegative.

Only a few counts were recorded for this clone. The rearrangement joins TRBV6-6 to TRBJ1-4, with TRBD1 matching over 8 bases. Germline trimming cut 2 bases from V and 7 bases from J; bases unmatched to any gene: 6. Germline lookup yields CDR1 MNHNY and CDR2 SVGAGI (reference sequence). The CDR3 length is 15 residues. CDR3 loop: CASSYPTGVGEKLFF. In DNA, the CDR3 is TGTGCCAGCAGTTACCCGACAGGGGTAGGTGAAAAACTGTTTTTT.

This clone was recorded only once. This chain links TRBV5-1 with TRBJ2-7; 12 bases fit TRBD2. V dropped 4 bases and J dropped 6; count of bases not matched to a gene: 11. Germline CDR1 reads SGHRS; CDR2 reads YFSETQ. This CDR3 is built from 16 residues. CDR3 sequence (DNA): TGCGCCAGCAGCCCCCGACTAGCGGGAGATGGAGGCGAGCAGTACTTC. Translation gives CASSPRLAGDGGEQYF.

This chain uses TRBV6-5 with TRBJ2-7, with a possible D match to TRBD1 (5 bases). The CDR3 consists of 15 residues. V was cut by 6 bases and J by 0 bases, with 15 bases left in between. The germline V gene has CDR1 MNHEY and CDR2 SVGAGI. The CDR3 sequence is CASSPGRQYSYEQYF. Here the CDR3 DNA reads TGTGCCAGCAGCCCCGGAAGACAGTACTCCTACGAGCAGTACTTC.

V gene TRBV5-1 combines with J gene TRBJ1-6; a possible D gene is TRBD1 (5 bases). Trimming cost V 1 base and J 7 bases, with 9 bases left between them. Germline V CDR1 and CDR2: SGHRS, YFSETQ. The CDR3 sequence is 14 residues long. The DNA for the CDR3 is TGCGCCAGCAGCTTGTCGGGGGTCAATTCACCCCTCCACTTT. Protein: CASSLSGVNSPLHF.

The CDR3 protein is CASSDQTSGGVSGQFF. The DNA of the CDR3 is TGTGCCAGCAGTGATCAAACTAGCGGGGGGGTTTCGGGGCAGTTCTTC. The chain employs TRBV25-1 and TRBJ2-1; 13 bases are shared with TRBD2. This CDR3 contains 16 residues. CDR1 and CDR2 (germline): MGHDK, SYGVNS. The V and J ends lost 3 bases and 12 bases, in that order; junction bases with no gene match: 11.

The chain links TRBV25-1 to TRBJ1-1; 9 positions match TRBD1. The CDR3 covers 14 residues. Germline values: CDR1 MGHDK, CDR2 SYGVNS. Losses at the gene ends were 2 bases for V and 5 bases for J; bases not matched to a gene: 3. The CDR3 nucleotides read TGTGCCAGCAGTGAACCGGGACAGGGTACTGAAGCTTTCTTT. This codes for CASSEPGQGTEAFF.

This chain joins TRBV27 and TRBJ2-6; D is undetermined. V lost 3 bases to trimming and J lost 6 bases, with 9 bases between them. Germline CDR1 MNHEY, CDR2 SMNVEV (reference sequence). The CDR3 has 14 amino acids. CDR3 sequence reads: CASSFGGEANVLTF. CDR3 sequence (DNA): TGTGCCAGCAGTTTTGGCGGAGAGGCCAACGTCCTGACTTTC. Variable domain in full (rest from reference TRBV27 and TRBJ2-6): EAQVTQNPRYLITVTGKKLTVTCSQNMNHEYMSWYRQDPGLGLRQIYYSMNVEVTDKGDVPEGYKVSRKEKRNFPLILESPSPNQTSLYFCASSFGGEANVLTFGAGSRLTVL.

The rearrangement links TRBV7-2 to TRBJ2-7; weak D call: TRBD1 (6 bases). V was pared by 3 bases and J by 0 bases, with 12 bases between. The CDR3 runs to 15 residues. Per germline, CDR1 SGHTA and CDR2 FQGNSA. CDR3 region: CASSFGQGSSYEQYF. Written as DNA, the CDR3 is TGTGCCAGCAGCTTCGGTCAGGGGAGCTCCTACGAGCAGTACTTC.